The 24 T cell receptor beta chains in this list originate from one sample, sequenced in a study of PD-L1 blockade in urothelial cancer (dated by TCRdb to about 2017). The library was prepared using the immunoSEQ multiplex PCR assay. TCRdb limited this immuneACCESS table to in-frame rearrangements with V and J called. A share of clones is missing; checked studies link under half to unresolved V genes, and the rest is unexplained. For this sample there are tens of thousands of clones; approximately 88% appear just once. The top ten clonotypes cover about 1.2% of the sample. Taken with the paper, the label for time point translates to: pretreatment peripheral blood. Sequencing was performed on PBMCs, taken around atezolizumab (anti-PD-L1) treatment. These receptors were taken from a man in his fifties or sixties with urothelial cancer.

The V and J genes are TRBV7-2 and TRBJ1-1; D gene uncertain. The V gene's germline CDR1 is SGHTA and CDR2 FQGNSA. The CDR3 consists of 12 residues. V lost 5 bases and J 1 base, leaving 5 bases between the germline ends. The CDR3 DNA follows: TGTGCCAGCAGCCGAGGGAACACTGAAGCTTTCTTT. Amino acid sequence: CASSRGNTEAFF.

This clone was recorded only once. The rearrangement uses TRBV10-1 and TRBJ1-1; maybe TRBD1 (5 bases). V lost 5 bases, J lost 7 bases, and 11 bases lay in between. The germline V gene has CDR1 WNHNN and CDR2 SYGVQD (reference sequence). The CDR3 runs to 12 residues. CDR3 amino acids: CASSPGLIEAFF. CDR3 DNA sequence: TGCGCCAGCAGTCCAGGGCTGATTGAAGCTTTCTTT.

The chain couples TRBV30 to TRBJ2-7; 7 bases map to TRBD1. The germline CDR1 and CDR2 sequences are GTSNPN and SVGIG (reference sequence). V was clipped by 3 bases and J by 2 bases; unmatched bases: 7. CDR3 size: 14 residues. The CDR3 loop reads CAWSPGDRAYEQYF. CDR3 sequence (DNA): TGTGCCTGGAGCCCTGGGGACAGAGCCTACGAGCAGTACTTC.

The table lists this clone with a count of one. The chain employs TRBV7-7 and TRBJ1-4; 10 bases line up with TRBD1. The CDR3 has 15 amino acids. Trimming removed 5 bases from V and 7 bases from J; junction bases left unmatched: 7. Germline CDR1 SSHAT, CDR2 FNYEAQ (reference sequence). CDR3 bases: TGTGCCAGCAGCCAGGGACAGGGGACGTTTGAAAAACTGTTTTTT. Its protein is CASSQGQGTFEKLFF.

This chain joins TRBV25-1 and TRBJ1-4; 8 bases agree with TRBD1. Germline V gene data show CDR1 as MGHDK and CDR2 as SYGVNS. This CDR3 comprises 17 residues. With 2 bases clipped from V and 5 bases from J, the junction kept 10 bases outside the gene matches. This chain's CDR3 is CASSEPRDRSPNEKLFF. The CDR3 region has the DNA TGTGCCAGCAGTGAACCCCGGGACAGGTCCCCCAATGAAAAACTGTTTTTT.

The rearrangement joins TRBV7-3 to TRBJ1-5, with TRBD1 identical over 8 bases. V gave up 5 bases and J gave up 6 bases; unmatched junction bases: 6. This CDR3 contains 14 residues. Germline values: CDR1 SGHTA, CDR2 FQGTGA. The CDR3: CASSPGGGGQPQHF. The DNA of the CDR3 is TGTGCCAGCAGCCCAGGGGGCGGTGGTCAGCCCCAGCATTTT.

This rearrangement joins TRBV27 to TRBJ2-1; TRBD2 matches 14 bases. Trimming cost V 5 bases and J 10 bases; bases outside gene matches: 4. CDR3 length equals 14 residues. Per germline, CDR1 MNHEY and CDR2 SMNVEV (reference sequence). CDR3 DNA sequence: TGTGCCAGCAGTCCGGGGACTAGCGGGAGAGAGCAGTTCTTC. Translation gives CASSPGTSGREQFF.

The CDR3 reads CASSSPSSLYNEQFF. CDR3 coding DNA: TGTGCCAGCAGCTCCCCTAGCAGTCTCTACAATGAGCAGTTCTTC. The chain links TRBV7-8 to TRBJ2-1; a possible D gene is TRBD2 (5 bases). The CDR3 runs 15 residues. Per germline, CDR1 SGHVS and CDR2 FQNEAQ. V was pared by 4 bases and J by 3 bases, with 13 bases between.

The chain employs TRBV2 and TRBJ2-3; the match to TRBD2 covers 12 bases. Germline loops: CDR1 SNHLY, CDR2 FYNNEI. J gave up 1 base and V 8 bases, and 10 bases lay outside the gene matches. This CDR3 has 17 residues. Written as DNA, the CDR3 is TGTGCCAGCCCTGGCACTAGCGGGGGGTGGGGCACAGATACGCAGTATTTT. It yields the protein CASPGTSGGWGTDTQYF. Filled out from reference TRBV2 and TRBJ2-3, the complete variable domain reads EPEVTQTPSHQVTQMGQEVILRCVPISNHLYFYWYRQILGQKVEFLVSFYNNEISEKSEIFDDQFSVERPDGSNFTLKIRSTKLEDSAMYFCASPGTSGGWGTDTQYFGPGTRLTVL.

The genes are TRBV19 and TRBJ2-2, with 7 bases aligning to TRBD1. CDR3 length: 14 amino acids. Germline values: CDR1 LNHDA, CDR2 SQIVND (reference sequence). V lost 4 bases to trimming and J lost 4 bases; unmatched junction nucleotides: 3. The CDR3 protein is CASSRDRVTGELFF. In DNA form, the CDR3 reads TGTGCCAGTAGTAGAGACAGGGTCACCGGGGAGCTGTTTTTT.

V and J are TRBV5-4 and TRBJ2-3; D unclear. Trimming left V 4 bases short and J 2 bases short, with 20 bases between. The germline V gene has CDR1 SGHNT and CDR2 YYREEE (reference sequence). The CDR3 has 17 amino acids. The CDR3 sequence: CASSLEMVASFTDTQYF. The DNA for the CDR3 is TGTGCCAGCAGCCTAGAGATGGTAGCCTCTTTCACAGATACGCAGTATTTT.

This clone was seen once. V is TRBV5-1 and J is TRBJ2-2; D might be TRBD2 (5 bases). The V end was cut by 2 bases, the J end by 8 bases, with 16 bases between. Per germline, CDR1 SGHRS and CDR2 YFSETQ. The CDR3 totals 15 residues. The CDR3, as DNA: TGCGCCAGCAGCTTAATGGCAGCGGTAGGGGGGGAGCTGTTTTTT. Translation: CASSLMAAVGGELFF.

This chain joins TRBV7-9 and TRBJ1-1; no clear D gene. V lost 2 bases and J lost 1, with 11 bases in between. In germline, CDR1 is SEHNR, CDR2 FQNEAQ (reference sequence). The CDR3 has 15 amino acids. CDR3 coding DNA: TGTGCCAGCAGCTTAAGCGGGTTCGGGAACACTGAAGCTTTCTTT. This gives the protein CASSLSGFGNTEAFF.

The chain couples TRBV5-1 to TRBJ2-3; D perhaps matches TRBD2 (5 bases). The CDR3 has 15 residues. Trimming cost V 2 bases and J 3 bases, with 13 bases left between them. CDR1 and CDR2 from the germline V gene are SGHRS and YFSETQ. CDR3 sequence reads: CASSLPRDLTDTQYF. The CDR3 coding sequence is TGCGCCAGCAGCTTACCCCGGGATCTAACAGATACGCAGTATTTT. The full variable domain, completed using reference TRBV5-1 and TRBJ2-3, is KAGVTQTPRYLIKTRGQQVTLSCSPISGHRSVSWYQQTPGQGLQFLFEYFSETQRNKGNFPGRFSGRQFSNSRSEMNVSTLELGDSALYLCASSLPRDLTDTQYFGPGTRLTVL.

The sample holds a few counts of this clone. The CDR3 nucleotides read TGTGCCAGCAGTCCCAGCAGGGGGTACACTGAAGCTTTCTTT. This gives the protein CASSPSRGYTEAFF. V is TRBV2 and J is TRBJ1-1; TRBD1 agrees at 7 bases. This CDR3 region has 14 residues. The V segment lost 5 bases and the J segment 3 bases; nucleotides outside the gene matches: 6. Germline assignment: CDR1 SNHLY and CDR2 FYNNEI.

The CDR3 DNA is TGCGCCAGCAGTCGGGACTTCACAGATACGCAGTATTTT. This codes for CASSRDFTDTQYF. This chain uses TRBV4-1 with TRBJ2-3; weak D call: TRBD2 (6 bases). The V end lost 6 bases, the J end lost 2 bases, and 9 bases lay between the germline ends. CDR3 length equals 13 residues. Germline CDR1 and CDR2: MGHRA and YSYEKL.

The gene calls are TRBV19 and TRBJ2-1; D remains ambiguous. This CDR3 has 12 residues. The germline V gene has CDR1 LNHDA and CDR2 SQIVND (reference sequence). V gave up 10 bases and J gave up 7 bases, with 14 bases separating them. The CDR3 bases are TGTGCCACCCCCCCGCGTTGGAATGAGCAGTTCTTC. As protein: CATPPRWNEQFF.

J is TRBJ1-2 and V is TRBV7-2; tentatively, D is TRBD1 (6 bases). Germline V lookup: CDR1 SGHTA, CDR2 FQGNSA. The ends were cut back, 1 base at V and 7 bases at J, with 13 bases in the middle. This CDR3 contains 14 residues. CDR3 DNA: TGTGCCAGCAGCTTAGGAGGGGGAAGTGCTGGCTACACCTTC. Amino acid sequence: CASSLGGGSAGYTF.

This clone was seen a few times. V and J are TRBV6-6 and TRBJ1-2; tentative D call: TRBD1 (6 bases). CDR1 MNHNY and CDR2 SVGAGI come from the germline V gene (reference sequence). There are 14 residues in the CDR3. Trimming took off 7 bases at V and 4 bases at J, with 16 bases between the two ends. CDR3 residues: CASTEPGTFYGYTF. The CDR3 DNA is TGTGCCAGCACCGAACCCGGGACATTCTATGGCTACACCTTC.

V usage is TRBV10-2 and J usage is TRBJ2-6; 10 nucleotides align to TRBD1. This CDR3 has 17 residues. From germline, CDR1 is WSHSY and CDR2 SAAADI. Trimming took 6 bases from V and 1 from J; bases not matched to a gene: 6. Written as DNA, the CDR3 is TGCGCCAGCAGGACGACAGGGGGCGCGTCTGGGGCCAACGTCCTGACTTTC. Its protein product is CASRTTGGASGANVLTF.

V is TRBV15 and J is TRBJ1-1; D might be TRBD1 (6 bases). The CDR3 spans 16 residues. V was shortened by 5 bases and J by 0 bases, with 16 bases between the two germline ends. Germline-derived CDR1 and CDR2 are LNHNV and YYDKDF (reference sequence). The CDR3 spells CATSVLQGSVNTEAFF. The CDR3 DNA reads as TGTGCCACCAGCGTATTACAGGGTTCGGTGAACACTGAAGCTTTCTTT.

Only a few counts were recorded for this clone. The chain carries TRBV20-1 and TRBJ2-1; D is perhaps TRBD1 (6 bases). Germline CDR1 reads DFQATT; CDR2 reads SNEGSKA (reference sequence). The V end lost 7 bases, the J end lost 13 bases, and 17 bases lay between the germline ends. The CDR3 spans 11 residues. CDR3: CSGAYQDSQFF. The CDR3 region has the DNA TGCAGTGGGGCCTACCAGGACAGTCAGTTCTTC.

The rearrangement joins TRBV5-1 to TRBJ2-5; 13 bases fit TRBD2. The V and J ends lost 3 bases and 1 base, in that order; junction bases with no gene match: 3. The V gene's germline CDR1 is SGHRS and CDR2 YFSETQ. This CDR3 is 16 amino acids long. CDR3 in amino acids: CASSWGLAGIQETQYF. The CDR3 DNA reads as TGCGCCAGCAGCTGGGGACTAGCGGGAATCCAAGAGACCCAGTACTTC.

The chain uses TRBV5-4 and TRBJ2-7; 7 nucleotides match TRBD1. V lost 1 base, J lost 7 bases, and 11 bases stayed unmatched. CDR3 length: 15 residues. Germline CDR1 reads SGHNT; CDR2 reads YYREEE (reference sequence). CDR3 coding DNA: TGTGCCAGCAGCTTGATCGGGACAGCTCTCGGGGAGCAGTACTTC. Encoded protein: CASSLIGTALGEQYF.